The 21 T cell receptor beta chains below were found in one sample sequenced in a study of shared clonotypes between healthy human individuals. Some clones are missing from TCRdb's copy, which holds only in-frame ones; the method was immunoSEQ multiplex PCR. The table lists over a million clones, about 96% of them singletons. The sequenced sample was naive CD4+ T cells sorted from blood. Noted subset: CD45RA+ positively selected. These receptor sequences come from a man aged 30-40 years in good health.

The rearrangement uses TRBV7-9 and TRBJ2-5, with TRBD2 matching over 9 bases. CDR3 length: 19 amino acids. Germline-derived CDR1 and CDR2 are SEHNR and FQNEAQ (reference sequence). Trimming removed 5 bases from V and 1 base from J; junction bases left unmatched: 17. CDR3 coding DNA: TGTGCCAGCAGCCATACAATTAGGACTCTAGCGGGAATCCAAGAGACCCAGTACTTC. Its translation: CASSHTIRTLAGIQETQYF.

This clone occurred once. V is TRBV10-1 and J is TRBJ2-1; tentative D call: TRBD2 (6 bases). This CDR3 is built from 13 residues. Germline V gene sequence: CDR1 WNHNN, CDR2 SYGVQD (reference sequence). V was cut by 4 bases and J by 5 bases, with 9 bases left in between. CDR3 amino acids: CASSAGVHNEQFF. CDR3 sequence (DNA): TGCGCCAGCAGTGCGGGGGTCCACAATGAGCAGTTCTTC.

The CDR3 DNA follows: TGTGCCAGCGGTAAACGGGACCGATACACCGGGGAGCTGTTTTTT. It is translated as CASGKRDRYTGELFF. V usage is TRBV28 and J usage is TRBJ2-2, with D tentatively TRBD1 or TRBD2 (5 bases each). V was trimmed by 8 bases and J by 3 bases, leaving 16 bases between them. Germline-derived CDR1 and CDR2 are MDHEN and SYDVKM. The CDR3 is made up of 15 amino acids. The full variable domain, rest sourced from reference TRBV28 and TRBJ2-2, is DVKVTQSSRYLVKRTGEKVFLECVQDMDHENMFWYRQDPGLGLRLIYFSYDVKMKEKGDIPEGYSVSREKKERFSLILESASTNQTSMYLCASGKRDRYTGELFFGEGSRLTVL.

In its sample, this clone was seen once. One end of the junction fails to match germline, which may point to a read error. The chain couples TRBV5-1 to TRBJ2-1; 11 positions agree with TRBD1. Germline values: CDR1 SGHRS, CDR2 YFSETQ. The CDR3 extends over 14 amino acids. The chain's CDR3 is CACRDRGNDNEQFF. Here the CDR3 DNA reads TGCGCCTGCAGGGACAGGGGGAATGACAATGAGCAGTTCTTC. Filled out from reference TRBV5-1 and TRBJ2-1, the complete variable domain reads KAGVTQTPRYLIKTRGQQVTLSCSPISGHRSVSWYQQTPGQGLQFLFEYFSETQRNKGNFPGRFSGRQFSNSRSEMNVSTLELGDSALYLCACRDRGNDNEQFFGPGTRLTVL.

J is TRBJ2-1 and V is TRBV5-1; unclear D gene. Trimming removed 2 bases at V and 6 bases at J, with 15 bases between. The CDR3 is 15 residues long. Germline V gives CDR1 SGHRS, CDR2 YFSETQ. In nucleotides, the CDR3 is TGCGCCAGCAGCTTTCCGGGCCGAAACACCAATGAGCAGTTCTTC. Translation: CASSFPGRNTNEQFF.

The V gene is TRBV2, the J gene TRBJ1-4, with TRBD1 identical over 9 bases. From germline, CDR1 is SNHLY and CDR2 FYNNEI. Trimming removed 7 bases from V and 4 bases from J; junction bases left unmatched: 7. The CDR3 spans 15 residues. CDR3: CASTQTGGFNEKLFF. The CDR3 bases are TGTGCCAGCACCCAAACAGGGGGCTTTAATGAAAAACTGTTTTTT.

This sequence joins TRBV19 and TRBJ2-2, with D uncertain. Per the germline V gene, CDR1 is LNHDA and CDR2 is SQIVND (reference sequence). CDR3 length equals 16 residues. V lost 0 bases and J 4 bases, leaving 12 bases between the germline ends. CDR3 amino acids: CASSIDKRLFTGELFF. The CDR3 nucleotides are TGTGCCAGTAGTATAGATAAGAGGTTGTTCACCGGGGAGCTGTTTTTT.

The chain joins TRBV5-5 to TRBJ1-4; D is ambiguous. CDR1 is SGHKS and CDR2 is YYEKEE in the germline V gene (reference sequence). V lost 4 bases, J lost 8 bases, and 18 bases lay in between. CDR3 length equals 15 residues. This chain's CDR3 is CASSKIQISIEKLFF. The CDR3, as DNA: TGTGCCAGCAGCAAAATACAGATATCAATCGAAAAACTGTTTTTT.

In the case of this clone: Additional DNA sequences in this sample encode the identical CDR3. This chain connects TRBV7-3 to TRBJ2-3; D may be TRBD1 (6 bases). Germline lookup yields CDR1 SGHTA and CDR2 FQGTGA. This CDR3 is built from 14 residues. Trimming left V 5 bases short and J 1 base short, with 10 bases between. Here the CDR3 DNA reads TGTGCCAGCAGCCCAGGACAGCGCACAGATACGCAGTATTTT. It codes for CASSPGQRTDTQYF.

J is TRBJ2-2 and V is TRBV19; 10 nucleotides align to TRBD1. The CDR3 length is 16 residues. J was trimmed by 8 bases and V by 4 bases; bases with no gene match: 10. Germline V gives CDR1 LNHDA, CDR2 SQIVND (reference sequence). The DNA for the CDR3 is TGTGCCAGTAGTAGCCGGGCCGGGACAGGGGATGGGGAGCTGTTTTTT. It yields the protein CASSSRAGTGDGELFF.

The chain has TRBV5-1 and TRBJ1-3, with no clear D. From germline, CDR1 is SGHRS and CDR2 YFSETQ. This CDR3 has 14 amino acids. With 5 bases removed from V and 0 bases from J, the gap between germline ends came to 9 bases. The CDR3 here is CASSREFSGNTIYF. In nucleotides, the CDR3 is TGCGCCAGCAGTCGGGAATTCTCTGGAAACACCATATATTTT. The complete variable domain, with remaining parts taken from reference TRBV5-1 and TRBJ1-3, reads KAGVTQTPRYLIKTRGQQVTLSCSPISGHRSVSWYQQTPGQGLQFLFEYFSETQRNKGNFPGRFSGRQFSNSRSEMNVSTLELGDSALYLCASSREFSGNTIYFGEGSWLTVV.

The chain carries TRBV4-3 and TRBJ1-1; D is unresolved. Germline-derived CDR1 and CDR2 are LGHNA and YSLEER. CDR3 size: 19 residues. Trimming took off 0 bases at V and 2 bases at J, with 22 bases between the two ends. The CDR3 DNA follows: TGCGCCAGCAGCCAAGATTACGTGGATCTGGGGTCAACAAACACTGAAGCTTTCTTT. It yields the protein CASSQDYVDLGSTNTEAFF.

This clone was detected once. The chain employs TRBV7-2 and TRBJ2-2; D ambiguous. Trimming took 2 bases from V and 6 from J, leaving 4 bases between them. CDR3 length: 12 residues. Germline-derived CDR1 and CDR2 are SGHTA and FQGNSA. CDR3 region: CASSLHPGELFF. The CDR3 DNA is TGTGCCAGCAGCTTACATCCCGGGGAGCTGTTTTTT.

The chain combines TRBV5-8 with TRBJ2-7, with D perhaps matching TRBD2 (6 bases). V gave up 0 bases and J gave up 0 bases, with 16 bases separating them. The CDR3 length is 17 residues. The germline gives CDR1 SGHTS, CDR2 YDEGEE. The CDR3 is CASSLDFRGLSSYEQYF. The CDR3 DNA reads TGTGCCAGCAGCTTGGATTTCCGGGGGTTGAGCTCCTACGAGCAGTACTTC. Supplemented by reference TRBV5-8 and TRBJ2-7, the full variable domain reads EAGVTQSPTHLIKTRGQQATLRCSPISGHTSVYWYQQALGLGLQFLLWYDEGEERNRGNFPPRFSGRQFPNYSSELNVNALELEDSALYLCASSLDFRGLSSYEQYFGPGTRLTVT.

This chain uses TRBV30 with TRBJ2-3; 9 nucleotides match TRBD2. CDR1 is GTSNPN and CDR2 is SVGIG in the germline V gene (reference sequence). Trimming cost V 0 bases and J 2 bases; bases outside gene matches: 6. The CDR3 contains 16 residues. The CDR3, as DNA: TGTGCCTGGAGTGTACTACAGGGACTAGCCACAGATACGCAGTATTTT. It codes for CAWSVLQGLATDTQYF.

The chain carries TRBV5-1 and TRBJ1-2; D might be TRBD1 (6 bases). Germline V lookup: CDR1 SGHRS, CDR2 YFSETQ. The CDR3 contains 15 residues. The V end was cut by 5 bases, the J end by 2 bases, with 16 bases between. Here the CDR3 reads CASSPAGTPNYGYTF. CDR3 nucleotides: TGCGCCAGCAGTCCCGCCGGGACACCAAACTATGGCTACACCTTC.

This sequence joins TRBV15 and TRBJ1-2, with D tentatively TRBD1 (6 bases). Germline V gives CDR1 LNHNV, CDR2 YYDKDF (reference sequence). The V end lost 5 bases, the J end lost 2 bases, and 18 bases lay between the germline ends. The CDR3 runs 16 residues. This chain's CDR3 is CATSGGRGGPNYGYTF. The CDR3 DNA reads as TGTGCCACCAGCGGAGGTAGAGGGGGACCAAACTATGGCTACACCTTC. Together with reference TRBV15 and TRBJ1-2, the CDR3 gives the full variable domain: DAMVIQNPRYQVTQFGKPVTLSCSQTLNHNVMYWYQQKSSQAPKLLFHYYDKDFNNEADTPDNFQSRRPNTSFCFLDIRSPGLGDTAMYLCATSGGRGGPNYGYTFGSGTRLTVV.

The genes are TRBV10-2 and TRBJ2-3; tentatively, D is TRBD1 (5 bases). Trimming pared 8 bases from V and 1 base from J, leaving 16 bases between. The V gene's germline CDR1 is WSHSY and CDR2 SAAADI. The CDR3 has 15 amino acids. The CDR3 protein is CASVTQGYGTDTQYF. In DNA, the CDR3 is TGCGCCAGCGTGACTCAGGGATACGGCACAGATACGCAGTATTTT.

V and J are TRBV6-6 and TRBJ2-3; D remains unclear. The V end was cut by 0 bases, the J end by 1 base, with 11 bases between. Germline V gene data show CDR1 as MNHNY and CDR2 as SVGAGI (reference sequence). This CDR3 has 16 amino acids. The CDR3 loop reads CASSYSSIGGTDTQYF. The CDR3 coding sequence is TGTGCCAGCAGTTACTCGTCCATTGGGGGCACAGATACGCAGTATTTT.

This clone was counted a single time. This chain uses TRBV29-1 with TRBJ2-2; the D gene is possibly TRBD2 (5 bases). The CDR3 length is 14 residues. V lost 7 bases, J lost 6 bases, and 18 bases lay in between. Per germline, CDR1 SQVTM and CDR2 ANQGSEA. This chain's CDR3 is CSGSSGSVAGELFF. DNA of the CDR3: TGCAGCGGGAGTAGTGGGAGTGTGGCCGGGGAGCTGTTTTTT.

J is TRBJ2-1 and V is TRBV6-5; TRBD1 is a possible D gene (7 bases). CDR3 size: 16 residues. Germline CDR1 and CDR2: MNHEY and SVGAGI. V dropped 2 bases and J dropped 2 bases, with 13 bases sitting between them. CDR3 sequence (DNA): TGTGCCAGCAGTTACCGCTCAGGGGGGCCCTACAATGAGCAGTTCTTC. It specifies CASSYRSGGPYNEQFF.